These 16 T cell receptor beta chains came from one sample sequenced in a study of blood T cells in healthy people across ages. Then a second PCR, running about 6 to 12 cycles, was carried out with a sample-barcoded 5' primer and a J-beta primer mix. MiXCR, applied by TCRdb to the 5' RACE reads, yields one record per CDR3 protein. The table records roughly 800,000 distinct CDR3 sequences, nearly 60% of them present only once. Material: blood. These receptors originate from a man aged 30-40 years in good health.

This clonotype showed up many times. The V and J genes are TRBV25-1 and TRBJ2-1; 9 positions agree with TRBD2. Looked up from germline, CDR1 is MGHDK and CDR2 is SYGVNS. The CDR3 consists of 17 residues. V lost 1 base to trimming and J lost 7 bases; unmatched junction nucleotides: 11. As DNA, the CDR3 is TGTGCCAGCAGTGAATTAAAAGGGACTAGCAGCGGGAATGAGCAGTTCTTC. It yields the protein CASSELKGTSSGNEQFF.

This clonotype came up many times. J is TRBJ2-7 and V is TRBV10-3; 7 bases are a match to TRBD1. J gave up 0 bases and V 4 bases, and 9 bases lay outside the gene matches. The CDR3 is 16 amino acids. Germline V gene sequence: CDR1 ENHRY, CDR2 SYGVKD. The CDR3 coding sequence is TGTGCCATCAGTGGCGGTCCAGGGGGTGACTCCTACGAGCAGTACTTC. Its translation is CAISGGPGGDSYEQYF.

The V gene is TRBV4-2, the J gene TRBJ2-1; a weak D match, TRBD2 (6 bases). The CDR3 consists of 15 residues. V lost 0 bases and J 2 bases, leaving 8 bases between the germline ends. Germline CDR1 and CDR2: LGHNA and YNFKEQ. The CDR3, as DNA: TGTGCCAGCAGCCAAGATGGGGGGACCTACAATGAGCAGTTCTTC. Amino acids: CASSQDGGTYNEQFF.

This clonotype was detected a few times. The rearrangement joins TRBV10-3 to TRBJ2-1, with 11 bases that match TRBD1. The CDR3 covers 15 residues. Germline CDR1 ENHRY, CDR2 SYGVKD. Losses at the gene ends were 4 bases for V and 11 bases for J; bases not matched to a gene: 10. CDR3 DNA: TGTGCCATCAGTGGGGCGGGACAGGGGGGTCGGCAGCAGTTCTTC. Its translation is CAISGAGQGGRQQFF.

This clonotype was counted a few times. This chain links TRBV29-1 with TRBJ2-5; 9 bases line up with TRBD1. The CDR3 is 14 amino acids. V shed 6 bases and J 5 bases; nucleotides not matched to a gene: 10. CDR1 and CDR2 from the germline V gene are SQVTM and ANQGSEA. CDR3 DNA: TGCAGCGTAACGACAGGGGGAGGAGGGGAGACCCAGTACTTC. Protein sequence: CSVTTGGGGETQYF.

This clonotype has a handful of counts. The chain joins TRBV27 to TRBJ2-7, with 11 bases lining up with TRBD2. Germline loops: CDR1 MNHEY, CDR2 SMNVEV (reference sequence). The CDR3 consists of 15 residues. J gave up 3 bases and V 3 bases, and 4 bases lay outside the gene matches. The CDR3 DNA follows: TGTGCCAGCAGTTTCGGTAGCGGGAGGGGCTACGAGCAGTACTTC. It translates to CASSFGSGRGYEQYF.

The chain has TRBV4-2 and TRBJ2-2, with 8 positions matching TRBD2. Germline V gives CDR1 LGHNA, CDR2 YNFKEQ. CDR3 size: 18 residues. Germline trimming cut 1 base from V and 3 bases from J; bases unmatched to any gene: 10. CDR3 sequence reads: CASSQAEDGRGHTGELFF. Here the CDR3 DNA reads TGTGCCAGCAGCCAAGCTGAGGACGGGAGGGGTCACACCGGGGAGCTGTTTTTT.

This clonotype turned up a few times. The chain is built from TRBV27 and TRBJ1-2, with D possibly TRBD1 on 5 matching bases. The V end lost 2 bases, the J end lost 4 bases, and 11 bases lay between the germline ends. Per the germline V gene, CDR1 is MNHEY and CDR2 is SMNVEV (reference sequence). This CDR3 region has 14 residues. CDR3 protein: CASSLAGGLYGYTF. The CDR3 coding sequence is TGTGCCAGCAGTTTAGCGGGGGGACTCTATGGCTACACCTTC.

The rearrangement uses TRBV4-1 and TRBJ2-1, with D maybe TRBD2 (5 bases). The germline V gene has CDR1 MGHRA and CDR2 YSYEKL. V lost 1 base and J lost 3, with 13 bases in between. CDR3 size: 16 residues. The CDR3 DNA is TGCGCCAGCAGCCAAGTAGATATACTAGTCTACAATGAGCAGTTCTTC. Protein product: CASSQVDILVYNEQFF.

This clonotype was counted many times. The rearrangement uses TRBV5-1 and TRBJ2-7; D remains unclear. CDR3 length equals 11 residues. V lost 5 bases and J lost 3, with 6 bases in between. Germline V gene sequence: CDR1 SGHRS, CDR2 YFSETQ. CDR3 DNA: TGCGCCAGCAGTGAGAACTACGAGCAGTACTTC. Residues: CASSENYEQYF.

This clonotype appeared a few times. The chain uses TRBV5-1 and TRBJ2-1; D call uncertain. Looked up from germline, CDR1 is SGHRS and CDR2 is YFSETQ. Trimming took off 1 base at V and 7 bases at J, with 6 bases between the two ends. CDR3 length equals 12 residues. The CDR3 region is CASSLWENEQFF. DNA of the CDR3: TGCGCCAGCAGCTTGTGGGAAAATGAGCAGTTCTTC.

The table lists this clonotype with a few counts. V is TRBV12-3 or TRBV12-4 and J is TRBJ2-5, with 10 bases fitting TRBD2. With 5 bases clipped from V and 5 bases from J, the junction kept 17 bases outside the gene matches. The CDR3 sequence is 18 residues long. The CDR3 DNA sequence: TGTGCCAGCAGTCCCTACCCCACGTCTAGCGGGGGAGGGGAGACCCAGTACTTC. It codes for CASSPYPTSSGGGETQYF.

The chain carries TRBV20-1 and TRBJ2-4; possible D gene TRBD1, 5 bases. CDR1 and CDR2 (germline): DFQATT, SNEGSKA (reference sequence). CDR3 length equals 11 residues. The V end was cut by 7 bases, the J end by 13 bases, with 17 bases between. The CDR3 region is CSVHRMYGQYF. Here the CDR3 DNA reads TGCAGTGTACACAGGATGTACGGGCAGTACTTC.

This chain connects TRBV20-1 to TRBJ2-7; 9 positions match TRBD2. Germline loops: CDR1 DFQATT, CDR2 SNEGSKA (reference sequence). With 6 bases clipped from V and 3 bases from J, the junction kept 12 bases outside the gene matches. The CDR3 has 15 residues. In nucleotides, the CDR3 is TGCAGTGCCGAGACTGGCGGGAGGGCCTTCTACGAGCAGTACTTC. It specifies CSAETGGRAFYEQYF.

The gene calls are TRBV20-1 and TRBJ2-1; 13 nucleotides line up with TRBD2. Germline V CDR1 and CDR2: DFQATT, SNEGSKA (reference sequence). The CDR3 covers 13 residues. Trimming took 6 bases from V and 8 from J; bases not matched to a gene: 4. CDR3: CSAPLAGGHEQFF. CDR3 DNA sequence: TGCAGTGCCCCACTAGCGGGGGGGCATGAGCAGTTCTTC.

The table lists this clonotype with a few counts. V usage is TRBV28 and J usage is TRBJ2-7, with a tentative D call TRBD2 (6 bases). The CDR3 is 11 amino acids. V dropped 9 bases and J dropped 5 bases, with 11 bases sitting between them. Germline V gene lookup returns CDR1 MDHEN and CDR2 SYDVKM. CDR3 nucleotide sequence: TGTGCCAGTCGTCTAGCGAACGAGCAGTACTTC. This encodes CASRLANEQYF.